This T cell receptor beta chain was documented in a study of cytomegalovirus exposure and HLA in healthy donors. The V end lost 3 bases, the J end lost 8 bases, and 14 bases lay between the germline ends. This CDR3 spans 14 amino acids. From germline, CDR1 is MNHNS and CDR2 SASEGT. Note on this clone: Its antigen is as yet unknown.

Primers for the PCR totalled 60 Vbeta and 13 Jbeta. The data were produced by immunoSEQ multiplex PCR, yet TCRdb's version contains in-frame clones alone and is incomplete. The repertoire holds over 70,000 clones, with about 74% as singletons. Study observations and caveats: In an earlier analysis, about 87% or about 30%: the productive usage of most TCR beta V segments. CMV serostatus stood as the only immune exposure information on hand. Associated with HLA alleles at 0.05 false discovery rate in a later analysis were around 15,000 TCR beta sequences.

V is TRBV6-1 and J is TRBJ2-1; D is possibly TRBD2 (7 bases). This TCR was recovered from a human donor in good health. Sequencing used PBMCs. The CDR3 reads CASSERRGGYEQFF. Here the CDR3 DNA reads TGTGCCAGCAGTGAGAGAAGGGGGGGATATGAGCAGTTCTTC.